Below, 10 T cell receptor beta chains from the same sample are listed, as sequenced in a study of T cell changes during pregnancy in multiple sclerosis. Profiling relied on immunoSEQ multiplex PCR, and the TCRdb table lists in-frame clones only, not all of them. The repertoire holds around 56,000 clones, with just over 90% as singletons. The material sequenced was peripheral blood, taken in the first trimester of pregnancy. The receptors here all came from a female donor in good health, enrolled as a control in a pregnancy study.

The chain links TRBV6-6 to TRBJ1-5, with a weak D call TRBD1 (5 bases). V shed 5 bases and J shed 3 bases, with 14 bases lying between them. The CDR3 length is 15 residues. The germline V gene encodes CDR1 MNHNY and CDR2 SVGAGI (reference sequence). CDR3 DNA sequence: TGTGCCAGCAGTGATGCGGGGGTCCTCAATCAGCCCCAGCATTTT. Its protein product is CASSDAGVLNQPQHF.

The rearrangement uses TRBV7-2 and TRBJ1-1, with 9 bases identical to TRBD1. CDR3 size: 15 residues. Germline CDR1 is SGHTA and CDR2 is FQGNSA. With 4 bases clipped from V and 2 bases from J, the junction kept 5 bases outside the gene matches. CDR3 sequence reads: CASSSDRGFNTEAFF. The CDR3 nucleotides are TGTGCCAGCAGCTCGGACAGGGGTTTTAACACTGAAGCTTTCTTT.

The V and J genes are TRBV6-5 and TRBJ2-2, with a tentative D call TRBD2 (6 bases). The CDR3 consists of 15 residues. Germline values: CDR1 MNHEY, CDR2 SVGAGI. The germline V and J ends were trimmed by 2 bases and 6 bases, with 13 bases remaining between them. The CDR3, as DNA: TGTGCCAGCAGTTACGGGGGACTTCCACCCGGGGAGCTGTTTTTT. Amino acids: CASSYGGLPPGELFF.

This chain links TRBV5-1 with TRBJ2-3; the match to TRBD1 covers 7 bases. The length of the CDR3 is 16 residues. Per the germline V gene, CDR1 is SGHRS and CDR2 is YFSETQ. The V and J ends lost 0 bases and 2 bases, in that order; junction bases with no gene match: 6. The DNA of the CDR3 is TGCGCCAGCAGCTTGGCGGACAGGCGAGACACAGATACGCAGTATTTT. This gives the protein CASSLADRRDTDTQYF.

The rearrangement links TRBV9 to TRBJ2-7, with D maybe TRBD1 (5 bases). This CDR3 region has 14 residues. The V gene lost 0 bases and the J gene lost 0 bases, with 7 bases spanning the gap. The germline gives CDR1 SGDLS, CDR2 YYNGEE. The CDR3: CASSVGGVSYEQYF. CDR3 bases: TGTGCCAGCAGCGTAGGGGGCGTCTCCTACGAGCAGTACTTC.

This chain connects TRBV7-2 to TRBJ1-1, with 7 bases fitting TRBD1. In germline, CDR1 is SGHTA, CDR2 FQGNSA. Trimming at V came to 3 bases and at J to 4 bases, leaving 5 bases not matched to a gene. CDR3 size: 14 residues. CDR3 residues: CASSLAQGGTEAFF. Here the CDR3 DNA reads TGTGCCAGCAGCTTGGCCCAGGGGGGCACTGAAGCTTTCTTT.

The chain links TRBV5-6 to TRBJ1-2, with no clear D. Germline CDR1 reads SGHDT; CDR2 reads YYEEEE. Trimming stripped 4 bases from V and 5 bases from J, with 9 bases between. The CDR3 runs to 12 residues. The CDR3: CASSRRGYGYTF. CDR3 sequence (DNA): TGTGCCAGCAGCCGAAGAGGGTATGGCTACACCTTC.

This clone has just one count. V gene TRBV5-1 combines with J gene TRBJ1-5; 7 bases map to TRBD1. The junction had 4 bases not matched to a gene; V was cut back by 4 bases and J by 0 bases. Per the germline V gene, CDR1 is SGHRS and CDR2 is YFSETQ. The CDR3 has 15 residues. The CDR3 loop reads CASSRTGDSNQPQHF. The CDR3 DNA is TGCGCCAGCAGCCGTACAGGGGATAGCAATCAGCCCCAGCATTTT.

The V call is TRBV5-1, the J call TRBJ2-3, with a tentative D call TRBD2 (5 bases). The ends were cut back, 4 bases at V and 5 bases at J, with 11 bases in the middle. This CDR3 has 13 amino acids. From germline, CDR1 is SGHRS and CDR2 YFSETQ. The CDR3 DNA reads TGCGCCAGCAGCCTACCGGAGGTAGATACGCAGTATTTT. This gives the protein CASSLPEVDTQYF. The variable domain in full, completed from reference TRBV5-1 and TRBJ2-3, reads KAGVTQTPRYLIKTRGQQVTLSCSPISGHRSVSWYQQTPGQGLQFLFEYFSETQRNKGNFPGRFSGRQFSNSRSEMNVSTLELGDSALYLCASSLPEVDTQYFGPGTRLTVL.

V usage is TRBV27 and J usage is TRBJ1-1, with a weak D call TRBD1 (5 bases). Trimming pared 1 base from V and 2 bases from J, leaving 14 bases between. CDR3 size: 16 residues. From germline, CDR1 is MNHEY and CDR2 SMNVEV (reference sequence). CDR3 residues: CASSLYAGRLNTEAFF. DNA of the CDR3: TGTGCCAGCAGTTTATATGCAGGGCGACTCAACACTGAAGCTTTCTTT.